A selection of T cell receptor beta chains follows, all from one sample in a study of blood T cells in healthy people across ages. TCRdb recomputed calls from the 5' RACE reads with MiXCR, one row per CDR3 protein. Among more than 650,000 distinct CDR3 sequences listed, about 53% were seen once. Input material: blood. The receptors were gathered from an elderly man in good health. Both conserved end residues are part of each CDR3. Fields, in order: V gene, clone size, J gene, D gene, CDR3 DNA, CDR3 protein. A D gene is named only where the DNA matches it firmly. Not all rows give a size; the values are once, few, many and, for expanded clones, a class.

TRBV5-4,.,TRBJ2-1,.,TGTGCCAGCAGCTCTGCCGGGGACAATGAGCAGTTCTTC,CASSSAGDNEQFF
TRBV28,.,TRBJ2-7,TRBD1,TGTGCCAGCAGTTTCCCCGGGACAGGCAGTATCTCCGAGCAGTACTTC,CASSFPGTGSISEQYF
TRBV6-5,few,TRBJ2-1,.,TGTGCCAGCAGTTACTCGTGGCAGCTATACAATGAGCAGTTCTTC,CASSYSWQLYNEQFF
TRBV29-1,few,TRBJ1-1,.,TGCAGCGTTTCCCTCAGTGGAACTGAAGCTTTCTTT,CSVSLSGTEAFF
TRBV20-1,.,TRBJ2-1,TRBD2,TGCAGTGCCCCTACGAGGAGTCTAGCGGGAGGGCCGACGTTAACATACGAGCAGTTCTTC,CSAPTRSLAGGPTLTYEQFF
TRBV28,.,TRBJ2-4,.,TGTGCCAGCAGCTCAGGGGCCGGGGGCCGCACCAAAAACATTCAGTACTTC,CASSSGAGGRTKNIQYF
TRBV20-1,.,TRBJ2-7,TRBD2,TGCAGTGCTATGCGGGAGGGCCGCTACGAGCAGTACTTC,CSAMREGRYEQYF
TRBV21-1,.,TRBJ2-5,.,TGTGCCAGCAGCAAGGAAGACCCTGGGCAAAAGACCCAGTACTTC,CASSKEDPGQKTQYF
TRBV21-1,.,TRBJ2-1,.,TGTGCCAGCGTGGGCGGGAGCAATGAGCAGTTCTTC,CASVGGSNEQFF
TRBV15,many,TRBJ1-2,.,TGTGCCACCAGCAGGGACTCGACCAGGGGTAACTATGGCTACACCTTC,CATSRDSTRGNYGYTF
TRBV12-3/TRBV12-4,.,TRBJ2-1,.,TGTGCCAGCAGTTTTTCGGTCAATGAGCAGTTCTTC,CASSFSVNEQFF
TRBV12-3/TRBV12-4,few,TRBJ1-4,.,TGTGCCAGCAGTTACCAGGGGACCGCAACTAATGAAAAACTGTTTTTT,CASSYQGTATNEKLFF
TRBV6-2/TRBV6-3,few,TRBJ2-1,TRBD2,TGTGCCAGCAGCAATCGACTAGCGATATACAATGAGCAGTTCTTC,CASSNRLAIYNEQFF
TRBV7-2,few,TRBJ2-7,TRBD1,TGTGCCAGCAGCTCCACACAGGGGACCTACGAGCAGTACTTC,CASSSTQGTYEQYF
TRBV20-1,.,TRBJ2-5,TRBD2,TGCAGTGCCGAGGCCGGGACTAGCAATGAGCAGTACTTC,CSAEAGTSNEQYF
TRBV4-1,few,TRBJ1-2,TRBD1,TGCGCCAGCAGCCAAGTCGGGCAGGGGGCCGCCAACTATGGCTACACCTTC,CASSQVGQGAANYGYTF
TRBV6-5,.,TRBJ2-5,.,TGTGCCAGCAGTTACTCGACCGCCGGGACGGCCGGGGAGACCCAGTACTTC,CASSYSTAGTAGETQYF
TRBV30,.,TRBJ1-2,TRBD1,TGTGCCTGGAGTTCCGGGGCAGGGGGTGGAAACGGCTACACCTTC,CAWSSGAGGGNGYTF
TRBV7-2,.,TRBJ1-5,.,TGTGCCAGCAGCGAATTAACTGGGGGGCTTAATCAGCCCCAGCATTTT,CASSELTGGLNQPQHF
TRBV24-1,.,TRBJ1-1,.,TGTGCCACCAGTGACCCGCGGGGTAGTGAAGCTTTCTTT,CATSDPRGSEAFF
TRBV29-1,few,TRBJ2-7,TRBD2,TGCAGCGTTGCGGGGACTACCTACGAGCAGTACTTC,CSVAGTTYEQYF
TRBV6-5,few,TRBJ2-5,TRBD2,TGTGCCAGCAGTACCGGGACTAAAGAGACCCAGTACTTC,CASSTGTKETQYF
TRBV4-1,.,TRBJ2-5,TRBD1,TGCGCCAGCGAACAGGGGGCGCAAGAGACCCAGTACTTC,CASEQGAQETQYF
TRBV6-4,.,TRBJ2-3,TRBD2,TGTGCCAGCAGTGGCACTAGCGGGAGGTTCGATACGCAGTATTTT,CASSGTSGRFDTQYF
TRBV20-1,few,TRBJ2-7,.,TGCAGTGCTAGAGAGACTTCGGCAGTCGAACCCTACGAGCAGTACTTC,CSARETSAVEPYEQYF
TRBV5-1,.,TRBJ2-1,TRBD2,TGCGCCAGCAGCTTGGCCCCTAGCGGGAGTGGGGATGAGCAGTTCTTC,CASSLAPSGSGDEQFF
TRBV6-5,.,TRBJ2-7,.,TGTGCCAGCAGTTACTCTGCCAGGGACCCCTACGAGCAGTACTTC,CASSYSARDPYEQYF
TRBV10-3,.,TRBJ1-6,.,TGTGCCATCAGACCCGACGGCTCCTATAATTCACCCCTCCACTTT,CAIRPDGSYNSPLHF
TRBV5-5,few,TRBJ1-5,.,TGTGCCAGCAGCCCCGTCGGGGTAAGCAATCAGCCCCAGCATTTT,CASSPVGVSNQPQHF
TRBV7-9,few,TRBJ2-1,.,TGTGCCAGCAGCTTAGTAGGTTTAGGCAATGAGCAGTTCTTC,CASSLVGLGNEQFF
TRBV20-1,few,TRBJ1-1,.,TGCAGTGCTAGAAGTGGCAACACTGAAGCTTTCTTT,CSARSGNTEAFF
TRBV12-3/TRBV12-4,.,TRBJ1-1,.,TGTGCCAGCAGCATCGACGGTAACACTGAAGCTTTCTTT,CASSIDGNTEAFF
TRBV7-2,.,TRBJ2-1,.,TGTGCCAGCAGCTTAGGATTACGGGGACCCTACAATGAGCAGTTCTTC,CASSLGLRGPYNEQFF
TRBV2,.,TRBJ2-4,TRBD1,TGTGCCAGCGGGACAGCAAACATTCAGTACTTC,CASGTANIQYF
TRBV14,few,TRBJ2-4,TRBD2,TGTGCCAGCAGTCAACCGGGACTAGCCGTCATTCAGTACTTC,CASSQPGLAVIQYF
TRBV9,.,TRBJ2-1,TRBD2,TGTGCCAGCAGCTCCCGGTGGCGGGAGAGGAGGAATGAGCAGTTCTTC,CASSSRWRERRNEQFF
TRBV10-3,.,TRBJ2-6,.,TGTGCCATCAGTGAAAGAGAAGGGGGTTCAGGGGCCAACGTCCTGACTTTC,CAISEREGGSGANVLTF
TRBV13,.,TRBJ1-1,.,TGTGCCAGCACCATAAGACTGGGGACTGAAGCTTTCTTT,CASTIRLGTEAFF
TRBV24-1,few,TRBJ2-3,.,TGTGCCACCAGTGGTCAGGCGATCACAGATACGCAGTATTTT,CATSGQAITDTQYF
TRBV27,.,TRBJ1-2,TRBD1,TGTGCCAGCAGCGAGCTCGGGGGACAGAAAATCTATGGCTACACCTTC,CASSELGGQKIYGYTF
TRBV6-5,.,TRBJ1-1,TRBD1,TGTGCCAGCAGTTACCGCGACAGGGCCACTGAAGCTTTCTTT,CASSYRDRATEAFF
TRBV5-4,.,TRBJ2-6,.,TGTGCCAGCAGTCTGGACGCGGGTGGGGCCAACGTCCTGACTTTC,CASSLDAGGANVLTF
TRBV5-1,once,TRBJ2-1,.,TGCGCCAGCAGCGAAACAGGCTCCTACAATGAGCAGTTCTTC,CASSETGSYNEQFF
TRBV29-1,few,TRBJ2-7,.,TGCAGCGTTGAAGATCTGGTCAGCTACGAGCAGTACTTC,CSVEDLVSYEQYF
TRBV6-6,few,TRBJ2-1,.,TGTGCCAGCAGTTACGGTCCGGCTAAGGGTGAGCAGTTCTTC,CASSYGPAKGEQFF
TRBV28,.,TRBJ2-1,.,TGTGCCAGCACCCTAACTGTGGGGCGGCCCTACAATGAGCAGTTCTTC,CASTLTVGRPYNEQFF
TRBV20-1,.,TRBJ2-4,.,TGCAGTGCTAGAAGGAGACAAACGGAGCGGGCCAAAAACATTCAGTACTTC,CSARRRQTERAKNIQYF
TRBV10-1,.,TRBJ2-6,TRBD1,TGCGCCAGCAGCCTAGGACAGGTCGGGACCTCTGGGGCCAACGTCCTGACTTTC,CASSLGQVGTSGANVLTF
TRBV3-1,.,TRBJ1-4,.,TGTGCCAGCAGCCAGAGGAAACAGGGTGGAAAACTGTTTTTT,CASSQRKQGGKLFF
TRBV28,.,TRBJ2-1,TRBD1,TGTGCCAGCAGGTACAGGGGCCATGAGCAGTTCTTC,CASRYRGHEQFF
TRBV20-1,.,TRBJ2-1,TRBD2,TGCAGTGCCCCACCCCTTAGCGGGAGATGGAATGAGCAGTTCTTC,CSAPPLSGRWNEQFF
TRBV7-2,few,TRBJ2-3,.,TGTGCCAGCAGCTCCCCCGGGGCAGATACGCAGTATTTT,CASSSPGADTQYF
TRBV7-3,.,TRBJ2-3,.,TGTGCCAGCAGCTTAAGGCTAGCGTTAACAGATACGCAGTATTTT,CASSLRLALTDTQYF
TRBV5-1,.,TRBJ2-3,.,TGCGCCAGCAGCTTGGCGGGAGGGGACAGATACGCGTATTTT,CASSLAGGDRYAYF
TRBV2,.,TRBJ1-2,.,TGTGCCAGCAGTGTCCGACTGGAGGGGACGGGCTACACCTTC,CASSVRLEGTGYTF